What follows are 14 T cell receptor beta chains derived from one specimen sequenced in a study of OX40 agonist ivuxolimab in advanced cancers. The protocol was immunoSEQ multiplex PCR, while the TCRdb copy is restricted to in-frame clones and leaves out a portion. Here the sample spans 53,000 or so clones, approximately 79% being singletons. Source: CD4+ or CD8+ T cells sorted from blood, taken in a trial of the OX40 agonist ivuxolimab. The receptor source for this set is an adult with an advanced solid tumor such as melanoma, head and neck, liver or kidney cancer.

The chain recombines TRBV4-3 with TRBJ2-3; D uncertain. V dropped 1 base and J dropped 4 bases, with 9 bases sitting between them. The length of the CDR3 is 14 residues. Per germline, CDR1 LGHNA and CDR2 YSLEER. CDR3 region: CASSQGIRADTQYF. DNA of the CDR3: TGCGCCAGCAGCCAAGGTATTAGAGCAGATACGCAGTATTTT.

The genes are TRBV6-6 and TRBJ2-7, with 8 bases fitting TRBD2. Germline V gene data show CDR1 as MNHNY and CDR2 as SVGAGI (reference sequence). CDR3 length: 15 residues. The ends lost 2 bases at V and 2 bases at J; junction bases unmatched: 5. The CDR3: CASSYPAGGPYEQYF. DNA for the CDR3: TGTGCCAGCAGTTACCCTGCGGGAGGCCCCTACGAGCAGTACTTC.

The gene calls are TRBV10-3 and TRBJ2-3; weak D call: TRBD1 (5 bases). This CDR3 is built from 15 residues. Trimming pared 2 bases from V and 0 bases from J, leaving 9 bases between. Germline CDR1 reads ENHRY; CDR2 reads SYGVKD. CDR3 nucleotides: TGTGCCATCAGTGAGGGGGCAGATAGCACAGATACGCAGTATTTT. Protein sequence: CAISEGADSTDTQYF.

The rearrangement uses TRBV14 and TRBJ2-1; D is perhaps TRBD1 (7 bases). The CDR3 runs 15 residues. V was cut by 7 bases and J by 8 bases, with 21 bases left in between. Germline V gene lookup returns CDR1 SGHDN and CDR2 FVKESK. CDR3 DNA sequence: TGTGCCAGCAAGGTTAGGGACAGAGGAGGGTATGAGCAGTTCTTC. It encodes CASKVRDRGGYEQFF.

This chain links TRBV6-5 with TRBJ1-1; TRBD1 agrees at 7 bases. CDR1 is MNHEY and CDR2 is SVGAGI in the germline V gene. The J segment lost 1 base and the V segment lost 10 bases, leaving 9 bases of the junction unmatched. The CDR3 spans 14 residues. The CDR3 is CATHYGQANTEAFF. The CDR3 DNA is TGTGCCACCCACTATGGACAGGCGAACACTGAAGCTTTCTTT.

V gene TRBV6-5 combines with J gene TRBJ2-2, with 9 bases fitting TRBD2. The CDR3 consists of 13 residues. With 7 bases clipped from V and 10 bases from J, the junction kept 7 bases outside the gene matches. Germline lookup yields CDR1 MNHEY and CDR2 SVGAGI. The CDR3 nucleotides read TGTGCCAGCACACGGGTAGCGGGGGTGGAGCTGTTTTTT. It codes for CASTRVAGVELFF.

The chain has TRBV5-6 and TRBJ2-1; D is ambiguous. Trimming removed 2 bases at V and 1 base at J, with 10 bases between. Germline CDR1 is SGHDT and CDR2 is YYEEEE. This CDR3 region has 15 residues. CDR3 DNA: TGTGCCAGCAGCTTAGCGTATAGATCCTACAATGAGCAGTTCTTC. As protein: CASSLAYRSYNEQFF.

This clone was detected a few times. The genes are TRBV5-1 and TRBJ2-6, with a tentative D call TRBD1 (5 bases). Trimming pared 0 bases from V and 2 bases from J, leaving 9 bases between. CDR3 length equals 16 residues. Germline CDR1 reads SGHRS; CDR2 reads YFSETQ. The CDR3 coding sequence is TGCGCCAGCAGCTTGGCCGTGGACACTGGGGCCAACGTCCTGACTTTC. Protein product: CASSLAVDTGANVLTF.

The table lists this clone with a count of one. V is TRBV28 and J is TRBJ1-1; the D is unclear. The germline V and J ends were trimmed by 5 bases and 1 base, with 11 bases remaining between them. This CDR3 has 14 amino acids. CDR1 MDHEN and CDR2 SYDVKM come from the germline V gene. The CDR3 protein is CASSQLQENTEAFF. Here the CDR3 DNA reads TGTGCCAGCAGTCAACTTCAAGAGAACACTGAAGCTTTCTTT.

The chain carries TRBV5-1 and TRBJ1-6; TRBD1 aligns across 7 bases. CDR3 length: 13 residues. Trimming at V came to 8 bases and at J to 7 bases, leaving 6 bases not matched to a gene. Germline V lookup: CDR1 SGHRS, CDR2 YFSETQ. The DNA of the CDR3 is TGCGCCAGGCCCGACAGGGCCAATTCACCCCTCCACTTT. Its translation: CARPDRANSPLHF.

V gene TRBV9 combines with J gene TRBJ2-1; D unresolved. Germline V lookup: CDR1 SGDLS, CDR2 YYNGEE. The V gene lost 3 bases and the J gene lost 0 bases, with 10 bases spanning the gap. This CDR3 spans 15 amino acids. CDR3 amino acids: CASSGLDYSYNEQFF. As DNA, the CDR3 is TGTGCCAGCAGCGGTCTCGATTACTCCTACAATGAGCAGTTCTTC.

The CDR3 DNA sequence: TGTGCCAGCAGCCCCCGCGGACAGGGCCTGGAAGCTTTCTTT. It yields the protein CASSPRGQGLEAFF. The genes are TRBV7-2 and TRBJ1-1, with 8 positions matching TRBD1. Germline V lookup: CDR1 SGHTA, CDR2 FQGNSA. Germline trimming cut 5 bases from V and 8 bases from J; bases unmatched to any gene: 10. CDR3 size: 14 residues.

Points on this clone: Other nucleotide sequences from this sample produce the same CDR3. The chain joins TRBV19 to TRBJ2-1; 16 nucleotides align to TRBD2. V shed 5 bases, J shed 10 bases, and the junction held 8 bases outside the gene matches. CDR3 length: 16 residues. From germline, CDR1 is LNHDA and CDR2 SQIVND (reference sequence). The CDR3 DNA is TGTGCCAGTAGTTCGCCCGGGACTAGCGGGAGGGGGGAGCAGTTCTTC. It yields the protein CASSSPGTSGRGEQFF. Combining the CDR3 with reference TRBV19 and TRBJ2-1 gives the whole variable domain DGGITQSPKYLFRKEGQNVTLSCEQNLNHDAMYWYRQDPGQGLRLIYYSQIVNDFQKGDIAEGYSVSREKKESFPLTVTSAQKNPTAFYLCASSSPGTSGRGEQFFGPGTRLTVL.

This chain joins TRBV6-5 and TRBJ1-3; 8 bases align to TRBD1. The CDR3 is 15 residues long. V shed 4 bases, J shed 2 bases, and the junction held 4 bases outside the gene matches. The V gene's germline CDR1 is MNHEY and CDR2 SVGAGI. The CDR3 protein is CASSSADRAGNTIYF. The CDR3 nucleotides are TGTGCCAGCAGTTCCGCGGACAGGGCTGGAAACACCATATATTTT.